A single sample gave rise to the 11 T cell receptor beta chains below, sequenced in a study of CD8 T cells in Susac syndrome. The RNA, about 0.45 to 1 ug, was put through reverse transcription using random hexamers. MiXCR, run by TCRdb on the immunoSEQ multiplex PCR reads, gives a single entry per CDR3 protein. The sample has some 120,000 distinct CDR3 sequences; roughly 96% are singletons. The sequenced sample was CD4+ T cells from PBMCs. Receptors originate from a human donor in good health.

This clonotype was seen only once. V is TRBV29-1 and J is TRBJ2-2; unclear D gene. This CDR3 has 14 residues. V lost 6 bases to trimming and J lost 0 bases, with 11 bases between them. CDR1 is SQVTM and CDR2 is ANQGSEA in the germline V gene. CDR3 sequence: CSVSRAANTGELFF. In DNA form, the CDR3 reads TGCAGCGTGTCACGGGCGGCGAACACCGGGGAGCTGTTTTTT.

This chain joins TRBV12-3 or TRBV12-4 and TRBJ1-1; the D is unclear. V lost 6 bases and J 0 bases, leaving 11 bases between the germline ends. This CDR3 comprises 14 residues. For the CDR3, the DNA is TGTGCCAGCAGCCGCGAGAGTATGAACACTGAAGCTTTCTTT. Protein: CASSRESMNTEAFF.

The chain uses TRBV29-1 and TRBJ1-5, with D uncertain. This CDR3 has 12 amino acids. With 7 bases removed from V and 0 bases from J, the gap between germline ends came to 7 bases. CDR1 is SQVTM, CDR2 ANQGSEA, per germline. The DNA for the CDR3 is TGCAGCGCCGGATATAGCAATCAGCCCCAGCATTTT. As protein: CSAGYSNQPQHF.

The rearrangement uses TRBV7-9 and TRBJ1-1; possible D gene TRBD1, 5 bases. The V gene lost 1 base and the J gene lost 4 bases, with 10 bases spanning the gap. CDR3 length equals 14 residues. The germline V gene has CDR1 SEHNR and CDR2 FQNEAQ (reference sequence). The CDR3 loop reads CASSLEGRGTEAFF. The CDR3 DNA sequence: TGTGCCAGCAGCTTAGAAGGGAGGGGCACTGAAGCTTTCTTT.

This chain uses TRBV6-5 with TRBJ1-3; 10 nucleotides align to TRBD1. V trimming: 5 bases; J trimming: 4 bases; junction bases outside the gene matches: 5. The CDR3 sequence is 15 residues long. Per germline, CDR1 MNHEY and CDR2 SVGAGI. The CDR3 spells CASSRDRGIGNTIYF. The CDR3 coding sequence is TGTGCCAGCAGTCGGGACAGGGGAATAGGAAACACCATATATTTT.

The chain joins TRBV27 to TRBJ1-2; no definite D call. There are 15 residues in the CDR3. CDR1 and CDR2 from the germline V gene are MNHEY and SMNVEV (reference sequence). V was pared by 5 bases and J by 2 bases, with 15 bases between. The DNA of the CDR3 is TGTGCCAGCAGTGTCCGCGGAGGCGGAAACTATGGCTACACCTTC. Encoded protein: CASSVRGGGNYGYTF.

This chain connects TRBV18 to TRBJ2-7; 12 nucleotides agree with TRBD1. Germline V gives CDR1 KGHSH, CDR2 LQKENI. The CDR3 contains 18 residues. Trimming at V came to 6 bases and at J to 3 bases, leaving 15 bases not matched to a gene. CDR3: CASSTTLGQGAASYEQYF. The CDR3, as DNA: TGTGCCAGCTCGACAACCTTGGGACAGGGGGCAGCTAGCTACGAGCAGTACTTC.

V is TRBV5-6 and J is TRBJ1-1, with D possibly matching TRBD1 (5 bases). Trimming took off 0 bases at V and 6 bases at J, with 9 bases between the two ends. CDR3 length: 13 residues. Looked up from germline, CDR1 is SGHDT and CDR2 is YYEEEE. CDR3 amino acids: CASSLVGRAEAFF. The CDR3 DNA reads TGTGCCAGCAGCTTGGTTGGCAGGGCTGAAGCTTTCTTT.

V is TRBV24-1 and J is TRBJ2-2; 9 bases map to TRBD2. Germline loops: CDR1 KGHDR, CDR2 SFDVKD. This CDR3 contains 16 residues. Losses at the gene ends were 12 bases for V and 7 bases for J; bases not matched to a gene: 17. The CDR3 is CASASWAGGPRGELFF. The CDR3 region has the DNA TGTGCCTCCGCGAGTTGGGCGGGAGGGCCCCGCGGGGAGCTGTTTTTT.

The chain combines TRBV4-2 with TRBJ2-7, with D unresolved. The CDR3 loop spans 16 amino acids. From germline, CDR1 is LGHNA and CDR2 YNFKEQ. The V gene lost 3 bases and the J gene lost 2 bases, with 17 bases spanning the gap. In DNA, the CDR3 is TGTGCCAGCAGCCATACGGGCGCGCTTCAAACCTACGAGCAGTACTTC. Protein: CASSHTGALQTYEQYF.

The chain uses TRBV29-1 and TRBJ1-1; D is unclear. The CDR3 runs 12 residues. Trimming removed 5 bases from V and 5 bases from J, with 12 bases in between. The germline gives CDR1 SQVTM, CDR2 ANQGSEA. The CDR3 loop is CSVYDPGTEAFF. The CDR3 DNA reads TGCAGCGTTTACGACCCGGGGACTGAAGCTTTCTTT.